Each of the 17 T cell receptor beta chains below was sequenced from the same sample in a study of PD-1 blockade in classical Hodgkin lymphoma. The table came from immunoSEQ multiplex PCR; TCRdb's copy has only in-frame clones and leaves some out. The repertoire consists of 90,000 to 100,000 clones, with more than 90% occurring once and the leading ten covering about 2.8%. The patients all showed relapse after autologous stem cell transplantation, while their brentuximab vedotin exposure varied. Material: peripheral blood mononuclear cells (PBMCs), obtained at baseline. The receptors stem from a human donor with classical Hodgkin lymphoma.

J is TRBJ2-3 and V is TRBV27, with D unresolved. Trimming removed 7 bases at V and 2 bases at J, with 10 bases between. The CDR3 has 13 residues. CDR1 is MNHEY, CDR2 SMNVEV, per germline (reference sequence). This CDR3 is CASTERSTDTQYF. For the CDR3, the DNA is TGTGCCAGCACCGAAAGGTCCACAGATACGCAGTATTTT.

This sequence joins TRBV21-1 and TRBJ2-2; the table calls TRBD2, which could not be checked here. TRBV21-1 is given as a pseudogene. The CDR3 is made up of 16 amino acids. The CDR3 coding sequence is TGTGCCAGCAGCAAAGCCTCGGCTAGCGGGACCGGGGAGCTGTTTTTT. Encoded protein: CASSKASASGTGELFF.

The CDR3 coding sequence is TGTGCCAGCAGTTTTGGGGGGGCCGAGCAGTACTTC. Translating gives CASSFGGAEQYF. The chain carries TRBV27 and TRBJ2-7; TRBD2 is a possible D gene (7 bases). The CDR3 loop spans 12 amino acids. Germline loops: CDR1 MNHEY, CDR2 SMNVEV (reference sequence). Trimming stripped 3 bases from V and 6 bases from J, with 9 bases between.

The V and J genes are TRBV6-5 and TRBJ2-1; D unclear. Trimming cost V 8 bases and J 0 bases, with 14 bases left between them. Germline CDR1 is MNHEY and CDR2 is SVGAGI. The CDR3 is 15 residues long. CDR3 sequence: CASHSPVSSYNEQFF. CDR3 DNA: TGTGCCAGCCATTCCCCAGTAAGCTCCTACAATGAGCAGTTCTTC.

In DNA form, the CDR3 reads TGTGCCAGCAGCTTCAGCGGGAGTCGCAGAGGGTACGAGCAGTACTTC. Its protein product is CASSFSGSRRGYEQYF. The rearrangement joins TRBV11-2 to TRBJ2-7; 8 nucleotides align to TRBD2. The CDR3 sequence is 16 residues long. Germline CDR1 reads SGHAT; CDR2 reads FQNNGV. The J segment lost 4 bases and the V segment lost 3 bases, leaving 11 bases of the junction unmatched.

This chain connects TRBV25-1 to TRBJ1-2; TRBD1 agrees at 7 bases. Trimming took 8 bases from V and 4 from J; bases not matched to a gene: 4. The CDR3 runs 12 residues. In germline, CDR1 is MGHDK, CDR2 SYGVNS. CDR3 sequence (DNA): TGTGCCAGCCGCCGGGACAGCTATGGCTACACCTTC. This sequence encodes CASRRDSYGYTF.

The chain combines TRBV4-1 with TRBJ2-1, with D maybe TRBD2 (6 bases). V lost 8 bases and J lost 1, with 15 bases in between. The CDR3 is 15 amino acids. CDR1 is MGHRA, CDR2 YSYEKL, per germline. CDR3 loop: CASGTGLTSYNEQFF. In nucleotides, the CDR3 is TGCGCCAGCGGGACGGGACTCACTTCCTACAATGAGCAGTTCTTC.

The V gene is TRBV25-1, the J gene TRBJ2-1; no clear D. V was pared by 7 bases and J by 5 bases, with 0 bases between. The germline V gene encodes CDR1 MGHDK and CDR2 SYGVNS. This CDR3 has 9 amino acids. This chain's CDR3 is CASNNEQFF. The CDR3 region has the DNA TGTGCCAGCAACAATGAGCAGTTCTTC.

The CDR3 sequence is CASSLPLAGLSYEQYF. In DNA, the CDR3 is TGCGCCAGCAGCTTGCCCCTAGCGGGACTCTCCTACGAGCAGTACTTC. The chain recombines TRBV5-1 with TRBJ2-7, with TRBD2 identical over 9 bases. The V and J ends lost 1 base and 0 bases, in that order; junction bases with no gene match: 5. Germline CDR1 reads SGHRS; CDR2 reads YFSETQ. The CDR3 has 16 residues.

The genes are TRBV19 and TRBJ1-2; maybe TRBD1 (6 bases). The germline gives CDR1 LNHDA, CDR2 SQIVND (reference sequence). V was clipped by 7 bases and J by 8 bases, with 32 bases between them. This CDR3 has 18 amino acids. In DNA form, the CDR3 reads TGTGCCAGTATCACCCAGATCCCGGGACAAAGTCCGCGTGGAGGCTACACCTTC. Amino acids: CASITQIPGQSPRGGYTF.

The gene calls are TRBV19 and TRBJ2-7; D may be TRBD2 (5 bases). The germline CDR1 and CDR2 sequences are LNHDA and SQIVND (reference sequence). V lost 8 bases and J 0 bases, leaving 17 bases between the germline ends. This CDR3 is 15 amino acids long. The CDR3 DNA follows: TGTGCCAGTTCCGACTATGGGGTATCCTCCTACGAGCAGTACTTC. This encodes CASSDYGVSSYEQYF.

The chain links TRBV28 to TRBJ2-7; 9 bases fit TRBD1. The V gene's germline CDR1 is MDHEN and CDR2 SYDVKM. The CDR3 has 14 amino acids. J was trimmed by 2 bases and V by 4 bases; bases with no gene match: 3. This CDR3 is CASSSDRGAYEQYF. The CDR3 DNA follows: TGTGCCAGCAGTTCTGACAGGGGGGCCTACGAGCAGTACTTC. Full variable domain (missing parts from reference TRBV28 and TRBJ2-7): DVKVTQSSRYLVKRTGEKVFLECVQDMDHENMFWYRQDPGLGLRLIYFSYDVKMKEKGDIPEGYSVSREKKERFSLILESASTNQTSMYLCASSSDRGAYEQYFGPGTRLTVT.

CDR3 amino acids: CASSLGVYEQYF. CDR3 DNA sequence: TGTGCCAGCAGCTTAGGGGTTTACGAGCAGTACTTC. V gene TRBV7-8 combines with J gene TRBJ2-7; D gene ambiguous. With 1 base removed from V and 4 bases from J, the gap between germline ends came to 5 bases. Germline CDR1 SGHVS, CDR2 FQNEAQ. CDR3 length: 12 residues.

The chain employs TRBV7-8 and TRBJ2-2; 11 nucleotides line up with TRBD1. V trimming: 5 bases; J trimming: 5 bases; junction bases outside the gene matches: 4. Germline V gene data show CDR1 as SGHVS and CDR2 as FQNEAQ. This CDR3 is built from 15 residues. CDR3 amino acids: CASSPGTGGTGELFF. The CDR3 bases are TGTGCCAGCAGCCCCGGGACAGGGGGTACCGGGGAGCTGTTTTTT.

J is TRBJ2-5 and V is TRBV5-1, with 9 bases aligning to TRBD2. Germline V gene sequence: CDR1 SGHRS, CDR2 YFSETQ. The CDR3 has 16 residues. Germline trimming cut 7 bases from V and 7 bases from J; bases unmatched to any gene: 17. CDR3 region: CASGTNRLAAASTQYF. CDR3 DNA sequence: TGCGCCAGCGGGACCAATCGACTAGCGGCTGCTTCGACCCAGTACTTC.

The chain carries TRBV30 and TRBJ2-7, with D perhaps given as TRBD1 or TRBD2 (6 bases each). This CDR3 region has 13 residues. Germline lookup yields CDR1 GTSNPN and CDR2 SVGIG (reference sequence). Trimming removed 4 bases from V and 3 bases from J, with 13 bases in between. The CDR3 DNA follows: TGTGCCTGGATGCCGGGGGCGCGCTACGAGCAGTACTTC. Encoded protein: CAWMPGARYEQYF.

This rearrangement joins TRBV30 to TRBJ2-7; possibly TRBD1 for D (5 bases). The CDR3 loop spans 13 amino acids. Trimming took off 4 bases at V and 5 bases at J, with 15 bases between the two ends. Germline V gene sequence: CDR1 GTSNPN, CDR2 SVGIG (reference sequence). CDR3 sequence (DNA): TGTGCCTGGAAAAAAAAGGGCAGGGACGAGCAGTACTTC. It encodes CAWKKKGRDEQYF.